Below, one T cell receptor (beta chain) is given with its context. Its antigen is not identified. Investigators reverse transcribed all isolated RNA, so they sequenced expressed TCRB transcripts. Sequenced by immunoSEQ multiplex PCR; TCRdb stores in-frame clones only, minus some. This table has about 120,000 clones, roughly 17% appearing once. These data come from a study of beta chain features in type 1 diabetes. Turning to the study itself: Examination spanned around 110,000,000 sorted cells from all samples. Study-level results: Shortening that was moderate but significant affected the TCRB CDR3s of Type 1 diabetes patients in all four CD4+ subsets.

V was pared by 7 bases and J by 5 bases, with 8 bases of the junction left unmatched. The germline V gene has CDR1 MNHNY and CDR2 SVGAGI (reference sequence). The CDR3 extends over 14 amino acids. Sequenced input: central memory CD4+ T cells from blood. The gene calls are TRBV6-6 and TRBJ2-3; 8 positions agree with TRBD2. The receptor comes from a man aged 18 to 35 with type 1 diabetes. The CDR3 coding sequence is TGTGCCAGCATCCTAGGACTAGCCATAGATACGCAGTATTTT. This sequence encodes CASILGLAIDTQYF.